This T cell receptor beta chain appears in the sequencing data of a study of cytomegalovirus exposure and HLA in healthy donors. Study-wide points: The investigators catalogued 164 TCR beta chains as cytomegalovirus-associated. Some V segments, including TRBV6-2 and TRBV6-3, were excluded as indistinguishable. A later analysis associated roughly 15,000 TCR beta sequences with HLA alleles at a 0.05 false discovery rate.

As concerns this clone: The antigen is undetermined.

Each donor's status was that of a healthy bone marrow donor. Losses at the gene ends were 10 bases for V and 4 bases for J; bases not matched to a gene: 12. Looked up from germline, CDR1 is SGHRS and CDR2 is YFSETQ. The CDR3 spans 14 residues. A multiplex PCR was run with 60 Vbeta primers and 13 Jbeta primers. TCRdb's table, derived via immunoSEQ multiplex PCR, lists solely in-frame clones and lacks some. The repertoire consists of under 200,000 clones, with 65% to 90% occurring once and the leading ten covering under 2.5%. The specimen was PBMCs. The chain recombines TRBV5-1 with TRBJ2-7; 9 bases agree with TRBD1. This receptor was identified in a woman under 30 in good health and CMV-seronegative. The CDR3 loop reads CAAHLGTGTYEQYF. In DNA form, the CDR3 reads TGCGCCGCTCATCTAGGGACAGGGACTTACGAGCAGTACTTC.